Listed below are T cell receptor beta chains from one sample, sequenced in a study of OX40 agonist ivuxolimab in advanced cancers. The data were produced by immunoSEQ multiplex PCR, yet TCRdb's version contains in-frame clones alone and is incomplete. The sample shows over 40,000 clones, over 80% of them seen only once. Sequencing used CD4+ or CD8+ T cells sorted from blood, obtained in a trial of the OX40 agonist ivuxolimab. The source of these receptors is an adult with an advanced solid tumor such as melanoma, head and neck, liver or kidney cancer. Both conserved end residues are part of each CDR3. A D gene is named only where the DNA matches it firmly. Only part of the rows carry a size: once, few, many, or a class if the clone is expanded.

D gene,clone size,V gene,J gene,CDR3 protein,CDR3 DNA
.,.,TRBV11-3,TRBJ1-2,CASSLDTGTRVYGYTF,TGTGCCAGCAGCTTAGATACCGGGACTCGGGTCTATGGCTACACCTTC
.,.,TRBV2,TRBJ2-5,CASSEGGGETQYF,TGTGCCAGCAGTGAGGGAGGGGGAGAGACCCAGTACTTC
.,.,TRBV18,TRBJ2-1,CASSLQSISYNEQFF,TGTGCCAGCTCACTCCAGAGCATCTCCTACAATGAGCAGTTCTTC
.,few,TRBV19,TRBJ1-5,CASSIDHGSNQPQHF,TGTGCCAGTAGTATAGATCACGGGAGCAATCAGCCCCAGCATTTT
.,.,TRBV10-1,TRBJ2-3,CASSENGDTQYF,TGCGCCAGCAGCGAGAATGGAGATACGCAGTATTTT
TRBD1,few,TRBV19,TRBJ1-2,CASKTGGYGYTF,TGTGCCAGTAAAACAGGGGGATATGGCTACACCTTC
.,.,TRBV6-5,TRBJ2-7,CASSSRAYEQYF,TGTGCCAGCAGTTCGCGGGCCTACGAGCAGTACTTC
TRBD2,.,TRBV4-3,TRBJ2-2,CASRYAGDTGELFF,TGCGCCAGCAGGTACGCGGGGGACACCGGGGAGCTGTTTTTT
TRBD2,few,TRBV14,TRBJ2-7,CASSLSGRGHEQYF,TGTGCCAGCAGCCTTAGCGGGAGAGGACACGAGCAGTACTTC
TRBD1,.,TRBV28,TRBJ1-5,CASSFRDRVYQPQHF,TGTGCCAGCAGTTTTAGGGACAGGGTGTATCAGCCCCAGCATTTT
.,.,TRBV4-2,TRBJ2-7,CASSPPPGVEQYF,TGTGCCAGCAGCCCACCCCCAGGGGTCGAGCAGTACTTC
.,.,TRBV6-1,TRBJ1-5,CASSEEGRSNQPQHF,TGTGCCAGCAGTGAGGAGGGGAGGAGCAATCAGCCCCAGCATTTT
TRBD1,.,TRBV29-1,TRBJ2-7,CSVYPTGGNEQYF,TGCAGCGTTTATCCCACAGGGGGGAACGAGCAGTACTTC
.,.,TRBV10-1,TRBJ1-1,CASSPSGYTEAFF,TGCGCCAGCAGCCCCTCGGGTTACACTGAAGCTTTCTTT
TRBD1,.,TRBV4-2,TRBJ2-5,CASSHPTGDETQYF,TGTGCCAGCAGCCACCCCACAGGGGACGAGACCCAGTACTTC
.,.,TRBV2,TRBJ2-7,CASSNGVRDYEQYF,TGTGCCAGCTCTAATGGGGTCAGAGACTACGAGCAGTACTTC
TRBD2,.,TRBV7-2,TRBJ2-1,CASSLAIWTSGNNEQFF,TGTGCCAGCAGCTTAGCAATTTGGACTAGCGGGAACAATGAGCAGTTCTTC
.,.,TRBV29-1,TRBJ2-1,CSKQGSSYNEQFF,TGCAGCAAACAGGGAAGCTCCTACAATGAGCAGTTCTTC
.,few,TRBV18,TRBJ1-2,CASSTSRTANYGYTF,TGTGCCAGCTCCACTTCAAGGACAGCTAACTATGGCTACACCTTC
.,.,TRBV18,TRBJ1-2,CASSLTARSANYGYTF,TGTGCCAGCTCACTTACAGCCCGTTCGGCTAACTATGGCTACACCTTC
TRBD1,.,TRBV7-8,TRBJ2-7,CASSFDRGSYEQYF,TGTGCCAGCAGCTTTGACAGGGGCTCCTACGAGCAGTACTTC
.,.,TRBV30,TRBJ1-2,CAWSVFISQRGYTF,TGTGCCTGGAGTGTATTTATCTCGCAGCGTGGCTACACCTTC
.,.,TRBV11-2,TRBJ1-1,CASSDHRWGGTEAFF,TGTGCCAGCAGCGATCATCGCTGGGGCGGGACTGAAGCTTTCTTT
TRBD1,.,TRBV7-9,TRBJ2-7,CASSLAGTGLSYEQYF,TGTGCCAGCAGCTTAGCGGGGACAGGGCTATCCTACGAGCAGTACTTC
.,.,TRBV11-3,TRBJ2-2,CASSLSVGELFF,TGTGCCAGCAGCCTCTCGGTCGGGGAGCTGTTTTTT
TRBD2,.,TRBV11-3,TRBJ2-1,CASSPPPFSGRGDEQFF,TGTGCCAGCAGCCCCCCGCCCTTTAGCGGGAGAGGCGATGAGCAGTTCTTC
.,once,TRBV2,TRBJ2-7,CASRRLGSPTYEQYF,TGTGCCAGCAGGAGGCTCGGAAGCCCTACCTACGAGCAGTACTTC
TRBD2,.,TRBV7-9,TRBJ2-1,CASRSPGLATIEQFF,TGTGCCAGCAGGTCGCCGGGACTAGCAACTATTGAGCAGTTCTTC
TRBD2,.,TRBV18,TRBJ2-7,CASSLTPGGSEYEQYF,TGTGCCAGCTCACTCACTCCGGGGGGGAGCGAATACGAGCAGTACTTC
TRBD1,.,TRBV7-2,TRBJ1-1,CASSRPGTVNTEAFF,TGTGCCAGCAGCCGTCCCGGGACAGTGAACACTGAAGCTTTCTTT
.,.,TRBV15,TRBJ1-3,CATSRDNGAGNTIYF,TGTGCCACCAGCAGAGATAACGGGGCTGGAAACACCATATATTTT
.,.,TRBV7-2,TRBJ1-5,CASSPGGSNQPQHF,TGTGCCAGCAGCCCCGGTGGGAGCAATCAGCCCCAGCATTTT
.,.,TRBV4-1,TRBJ2-5,CASSQGLVVGETQYF,TGCGCCAGCAGCCAAGGACTAGTAGTCGGAGAGACCCAGTACTTC
TRBD2,.,TRBV7-9,TRBJ2-3,CASSLGTSATTDTQYF,TGTGCCAGCAGCTTAGGAACTAGCGCGACCACAGATACGCAGTATTTT
.,.,TRBV18,TRBJ1-1,CASSPDRPNTEAFF,TGTGCCAGCTCACCGGACAGACCGAACACTGAAGCTTTCTTT
.,.,TRBV11-3,TRBJ1-1,CASSSSLFEAFF,TGTGCCAGCAGCTCCAGTCTCTTTGAAGCTTTCTTT
TRBD1,medium-sized,TRBV27,TRBJ1-3,CASSPNRDSGNTIYF,TGTGCCAGCAGCCCAAACCGGGACAGCGGAAACACCATATATTTT
.,.,TRBV5-4,TRBJ2-2,CASSLEANTGELFF,TGTGCCAGCAGCTTGGAAGCGAACACCGGGGAGCTGTTTTTT
TRBD2,.,TRBV27,TRBJ2-5,CASRGSGRETQYF,TGTGCCAGCAGGGGGAGCGGGAGAGAGACCCAGTACTTC
.,.,TRBV28,TRBJ2-3,CASSLGSITDTQYF,TGTGCCAGCAGTTTAGGGTCCATCACAGATACGCAGTATTTT